This TCR beta chain comes out of a study of cytomegalovirus exposure and HLA in healthy donors (dated by TCRdb to 2016 to 2017). Study-wide context: An earlier analysis of approximately 590 of the donors reported 250 to 350 Gb of sequence data and roughly 110 million unique TCR beta sequences from some 180 million T cells. An early release covering roughly 580 HLA-typed donors comprised approximately 290 gigabases of sequencing data and some 79 million unique TCR sequences. Among the approximately 430 genotyped donors, about 85% belonged to the genetic ancestry cluster associated with self-reported Caucasian donors. The study aimed to test whether signatures of past pathogen exposure could be identified by cataloging public T cell receptors. The study profiled the T cell repertoires of about 720 subjects by immunosequencing and related them to cytomegalovirus serostatus. In addition to the first cohort of roughly 670 subjects, a separate validation cohort of some 120 different subjects was used. The study combined high-throughput TCR immunosequencing, statistical association of individual TCRs with disease status, and machine learning to predict cytomegalovirus infection status. To study patterns of TCR occurrence, a later analysis re-analyzed previously published TCR beta repertoires from around 670 donors and added high-resolution HLA genotyping. In the later analysis, no new phenotypic data were used to find candidate immune exposures; instead, reliance was placed on TCR beta sequences and their occurrence across donors. To decide whether each TCR beta V gene segment behaved as functional or pseudogenic, an earlier analysis of some 600 of the donors relied on high-throughput TCR beta sequencing. Donor age, sex, ethnicity and CMV serostatus were collected together with the repertoire data. A later genetic analysis took genome-wide SNP genotypes for about three fifths of the 666 donors and used that subset as a discovery cohort. All discovery cohort repertoires had been generated using a single sequencing platform. HLA typing covered class I and class II loci at four-digit resolution. The number of donors typed differed by locus, with roughly 620-630 for A, B, C, DRB1 and DQB1, 522 for DQA1, over 600 for DPA1, and around 430 for DPB1. Roughly 5 DR-DQ haplotypes were handled as single units for association and clustering because linkage in the cohort was strong. On average, roughly 200,000 unique TCR beta nucleotide sequences were sequenced per donor among fewer than 500 genotyped donors of the cohort, with roughly a sixth of those sequences being non-productive. Study-wide findings and limitations: The classifier was reported to diagnose cytomegalovirus status with high specificity and sensitivity in both the original cohort and the validation cohort. Immune exposure information for the cohort was limited to CMV serostatus. A further reported finding was that TCR beta sequences accurately predicted the HLA-A and HLA-B alleles for most subjects in the first cohort. A later analysis reported that several top co-occurrence clusters appeared linked to parvovirus B19, influenza, CMV and Epstein-Barr virus. V-gene and J-gene trimming of TCR beta chains was associated with a missense DCLRE1C variant in a later genetic analysis, and the association was replicated in an independent cohort. In the study, some 160 TCR beta chains were listed as associated with cytomegalovirus. According to a later analysis, TCR association rates differed among HLA loci, with DRB1 alleles showing the most associated TCRs and HLA-C alleles showing the fewest. It was suggested by the authors that the approach could potentially be generalized to other disease states and immunological phenotypes. In a later analysis, HLA-associated TCR beta chains showed more clonal expansion and lower generation probabilities than non-associated chains that were equally common. The sequencing pipeline was judged likely to have produced a cluster of highly shared sequence variants as a technical artifact. In vitro tests confirmed that a few of the cytomegalovirus-associated TCR beta chains recognize cytomegalovirus antigens. Broadly in line with IMGT annotations, most TCR beta V segments showed up in productive rearrangements about 90% or about 30% of the time in an earlier analysis of a few hundred of the donors. According to a later analysis, most CMV-associated TCR beta chains appeared to be HLA-restricted, and the HLA associations seemed to be driven largely by CMV exposure. Across donors, most TCR sequences were observed very rarely, whereas some public TCRs were present in many individuals. In this cohort, only TCR beta chains were sequenced, and detectable features were limited by the absence of alpha or paired-chain data. The presence/absence analyses assumed that sequencing depth was roughly uniform across donors, and that assumption may not be true. Compared with the roughly 720-donor mean, donors in an Asian-associated ancestry cluster had fewer N-insertions in productive TCRs, according to a later genetic analysis. When HLA alleles, especially DR and DQ, strongly co-occurred, TCR associations were difficult to assign to individual alleles. Because counts were too low, some 17 rarely observed V segments, including chromosome 9 orphons, were left out of the earlier analysis of about 500 of the donors. In a later analysis, some 17,000 TCR beta sequences were associated with specific HLA alleles at a false discovery rate of 0.05. Correlated functional status among segregating V segments might be attributable to linkage disequilibrium, but an unknown experimental factor could not be ruled out. Because HLA typing was missing for some donors at each locus, association tests included only the typed subset. The 87-base-pair reads could not distinguish some IMGT-functional V segments, including TRBV6-2 and TRBV6-3, so those segments were excluded.

The cohort consisted of 670 or so healthy bone marrow donors. At the time of sampling, all cohort members were nominally healthy, though unrecorded immune exposures were likely present. The donor tested CMV seronegative and was one of the 352 seronegative cohort members. A peripheral blood sample was collected from each donor, and TCR beta sequencing was performed on peripheral blood mononuclear cells. Genomic DNA was extracted from the blood cell samples with the Qiagen DNeasy Blood Extraction Kit. Library creation used the immunoSEQ multiplex PCR assay. For the multiplex PCR, a mixture combining 60 forward primers for TCR Vbeta segments and 13 reverse primers for TCR Jbeta segments was used. A multiplex PCR assay on genomic DNA amplified the CDR3 region of rearranged TCR beta genes. The Illumina HiSeq System was used to sequence the amplified TCR beta libraries as 87-base-pair reads. In the paper's pipeline: Across the roughly 640 repertoires, a later analysis counted roughly 77 million unique TCR beta chains, roughly 11 million of which were shared by at least two donors. To remove PCR and sequencing errors, raw reads were error-corrected and collapsed into unique sequences using a nearest-neighbor algorithm that merged closely related sequences. Alignment of CDR3 sequences to IMGT reference sequences was used to assign V, D and J gene segments. For a sequence to be retained, a match of at least six nucleotides was required to both a V gene segment and a J gene segment. Rearrangements were classified as productive when the CDR3 lacked stop codons and remained in frame with V and J, and all other rearrangements were classified as non-productive. Following IMGT convention, CDR3 was defined as the stretch from the second conserved V-encoded cysteine to the conserved J-encoded phenylalanine. The earlier analysis of 587 of the donors excluded any sequence lacking an unambiguous match to a single V gene segment. An earlier analysis of 500 to 700 of the donors classified V segments as functional when productive rearrangements were above 56.7% and as segregating when the standard deviation between donors was above 5%. A statistical classification framework was developed to diagnose cytomegalovirus status using the catalog of TCR beta chain sequences. V and J gene assignment, in a later analysis, came from comparing TCR nucleotide sequences with IMGT/GENE-DB human TR gene sequences. Using the TCRdist pipeline, a later analysis assigned CDR3 sequences along with most-parsimonious VDJ recombination scenarios. In a later analysis, each TCR beta chain was defined by its CDR3 amino acid sequence together with its V-gene family, and reads without a unique V-gene family were excluded. To address suspected cross-contamination and a sequencing artifact, a later analysis removed around 600 highly shared, low-generation-probability nucleotide sequences. In a later analysis, a clonal expansion index for each public chain was calculated from normalized within-repertoire ranks of inferred template counts. In a later analysis, generation probabilities were computed with a VDJ recombination model fitted to out-of-frame rearrangements, and the resulting probabilities were checked against IGoR. Hypergeometric tests were used in a later analysis to score TCR-TCR, TCR-HLA and TCR-CMV co-occurrence, with a repertoire-size bias correction applied to the TCR pairs. In a later analysis, false discovery rates were estimated by permuting HLA or CMV assignments 20 times. In a later analysis, co-occurring TCRs were grouped using DBSCAN, and TCRdist sequence similarity was added for clustering within HLA-allele-positive subsets. Repertoires with fewer than 30,000 or more than 120,000 public chains were left out of co-occurrence clustering, as were about 5 repertoires with anomalous nucleotide sharing. TCRdb stores this immuneACCESS table with in-frame sequences only. Part of the clones is absent; in the studies checked, under half of the shortfall reflects unresolved V genes, and no reason is known for the rest. V, J and clone size reflect that table, while D and trimming were determined from the DNA. This sample lists about 110,000 clones; approximately 15% were detected once. The ten largest make up 1.5% to 2% of the sample.

This clone was seen more than once but under ten times. Its recognized antigen is unknown. Per-base qualities were not stored, and no clone one base away is much larger. From its cysteine to its phenylalanine, the CDR3 spans 12 amino acids. Kept here is only the CDR3 DNA, which spans 36 bases and is read in frame from base 1. In the germline V gene, CDR1 corresponds to SQVTM and CDR2 to ANQGSEA. V and J lose 1 base and 3 bases, and a span of 3 bases separates them. This TCR was recovered from a woman between 18 and 30 years old in good health and CMV-seronegative. The chain employs TRBV29-1 and TRBJ2-2; the D gene lacks a confident call. Sequencing used PBMCs. The encoded CDR3 is CSVEAYTGELFF. The base sequence is TGCAGCGTTGAAGCCTACACCGGGGAGCTGTTTTTT.